The 17 T cell receptor beta chains given below trace back to one sample, sequenced in a study of molecular identifiers for immune sequencing clone quantification. TCRdb reanalysed the PCR reads using MiXCR and keeps one entry per CDR3 protein. Here the sample spans some 650,000 distinct CDR3 sequences, around 20% being singletons. The sample was naive CD8+ T cells from blood, with Jurkat cell RNA spiked in. Documented subset: FACS-sorted CD8+CD4-CCR7+CD45RA+ naive T cells. The receptors derive from a human donor in good health. Some libraries in this study had Jurkat cell RNA spiked in.

The chain is built from TRBV20-1 and TRBJ2-7; 14 positions agree with TRBD2. CDR1 DFQATT and CDR2 SNEGSKA come from the germline V gene (reference sequence). Trimming cost V 5 bases and J 2 bases; bases outside gene matches: 11. This CDR3 contains 17 residues. The CDR3 loop is CSALTTSGRAGAYEQYF. The CDR3 DNA reads TGCAGTGCTCTAACGACTAGCGGGAGGGCCGGAGCCTACGAGCAGTACTTC.

This rearrangement joins TRBV7-9 to TRBJ2-5; no definite D call. The V gene's germline CDR1 is SEHNR and CDR2 FQNEAQ (reference sequence). This CDR3 comprises 13 residues. V lost 4 bases and J 2 bases, leaving 8 bases between the germline ends. The CDR3 DNA reads TGTGCCAGCAGCTCTCTGGAGCAAGAGACCCAGTACTTC. Translating gives CASSSLEQETQYF. Filled out from reference TRBV7-9 and TRBJ2-5, the complete variable domain reads DTGVSQNPRHKITKRGQNVTFRCDPISEHNRLYWYRQTLGQGPEFLTYFQNEAQLEKSRLLSDRFSAERPKGSFSTLEIQRTEQGDSAMYLCASSSLEQETQYFGPGTRLLVL.

On this clonotype itself: A much larger clone lies one base from this, so it may be a read error. CDR3 amino acids: CASNYSRYRGGTEAFF. The CDR3 DNA sequence: TGTGCCAGCAATTACTCGAGGTACAGGGGGGGCACTGAAGCTTTCTTT. The chain has TRBV6-2 or TRBV6-3 and TRBJ1-1, with 8 bases identical to TRBD1. CDR1 and CDR2 (germline): MNHEY, SVGEGT. There are 16 residues in the CDR3.

The sample holds a few counts of this clonotype. The chain combines TRBV6-2 or TRBV6-3 with TRBJ2-3; D perhaps matches TRBD1 (5 bases). The germline CDR1 and CDR2 sequences are MNHEY and SVGEGT. V lost 6 bases, J lost 0 bases, and 13 bases lay in between. The CDR3 has 15 amino acids. The CDR3 DNA reads TGTGCCAGCAGCCTAGGGGTCTACAGCACAGATACGCAGTATTTT. The encoded protein is CASSLGVYSTDTQYF.

Notes on this clonotype: A read error is possible here, since a much larger clone lies one base away. V gene TRBV27 combines with J gene TRBJ2-3, with D maybe TRBD2 (6 bases). Germline V lookup: CDR1 MNHEY, CDR2 SMNVEV (reference sequence). The CDR3 consists of 12 residues. CDR3 amino acids: CASRERLDKQYF. CDR3 sequence (DNA): TGTGCCAGCAGAGAAAGACTAGATAAGCAGTATTTT.

This clonotype was seen many times. The DNA is omitted, as the CDR3 cannot be located on it reliably, and the CDR3 follows TCRdb's listing. The chain joins TRBV12-3 or TRBV12-4 to TRBJ2-5; the D call of TRBD1 is as the table states it, not checked on the DNA. The CDR3 length is 14 residues, termini included. CDR3 in amino acids: CASSSSDTQETQYF.

This clonotype appeared many times. The chain recombines TRBV7-6 with TRBJ2-3; D may be TRBD1 (5 bases). CDR3 length: 16 residues. V lost 4 bases to trimming and J lost 7 bases, with 21 bases between them. In germline, CDR1 is SGHVS, CDR2 FNYEAQ. The CDR3 DNA sequence: TGTGCCAGCAGCTCACAGGTGCCGGGCCCCACGTATACGCAGTATTTT. Encoded protein: CASSSQVPGPTYTQYF.

This clonotype was observed many times. The CDR3 DNA sequence: TGTGCCAGCAGCTCCCCACCGGGACGGATAGGCACAGATACGCAGTATTTT. As protein: CASSSPPGRIGTDTQYF. The rearrangement links TRBV7-8 to TRBJ2-3; D may correspond to TRBD1 or TRBD2 (5 bases each). The CDR3 has 17 residues. The germline CDR1 and CDR2 sequences are SGHVS and FQNEAQ. Trimming pared 4 bases from V and 1 base from J, leaving 18 bases between.

This clonotype was observed a handful of times. This chain joins TRBV7-3 and TRBJ2-7; D gene uncertain. The germline gives CDR1 SGHTA, CDR2 FQGTGA. V was cut by 1 base and J by 2 bases, with 12 bases left in between. This CDR3 spans 15 amino acids. CDR3 coding DNA: TGTGCCAGCAGCTTAAAGGCGAAAGTTGCCTACGAGCAGTACTTC. Protein: CASSLKAKVAYEQYF.

The table lists this clonotype with a few counts. V and J are TRBV9 and TRBJ2-5, with D maybe TRBD1 (5 bases). Between the trimmed V and J ends, which lost 2 bases and 4 bases, there was a span of 9 bases. This CDR3 spans 13 amino acids. Per germline, CDR1 SGDLS and CDR2 YYNGEE. The CDR3 coding sequence is TGTGCCAGCAGCGTGGGGCTTGCAGAGACCCAGTACTTC. Translating it yields CASSVGLAETQYF.

This chain connects TRBV24-1 to TRBJ2-1, with D possibly matching TRBD2 (5 bases). Germline V lookup: CDR1 KGHDR, CDR2 SFDVKD. This CDR3 has 13 residues. The ends were cut back, 9 bases at V and 6 bases at J, with 14 bases in the middle. CDR3 region: CATGGARGNEQFF. The CDR3 bases are TGTGCCACCGGAGGCGCGAGAGGCAATGAGCAGTTCTTC.

This clonotype was detected only a few times. This chain joins TRBV6-2 or TRBV6-3 and TRBJ1-2; unclear D gene. Per the germline V gene, CDR1 is MNHEY and CDR2 is SVGEGT. CDR3 length: 15 residues. V shed 6 bases and J shed 3 bases, with 17 bases lying between them. Here the CDR3 DNA reads TGTGCCAGCAGGACCTGGCGGCAACTCGACTATGGCTACACCTTC. This sequence encodes CASRTWRQLDYGYTF.

A few counts support this clonotype. V usage is TRBV12-5 and J usage is TRBJ2-7, with 8 positions matching TRBD1. The CDR3 spans 18 residues. The germline V gene encodes CDR1 LGHNT and CDR2 FRNRAP. Unmatched junction bases numbered 13, after V lost 2 bases and J lost 1 base. The CDR3 is CASGLSAGGQAFSYEQYF. The CDR3 DNA is TGTGCTAGTGGTTTGTCCGCAGGGGGACAGGCGTTTTCCTACGAGCAGTACTTC.

The rearrangement uses TRBV30 and TRBJ1-3; D not certain. Germline CDR1 reads GTSNPN; CDR2 reads SVGIG (reference sequence). This CDR3 has 14 residues. Deletions cut 2 bases from V and 2 bases from J, with 10 bases between. The CDR3 loop is CAWSTGTTGNTIYF. CDR3 coding DNA: TGTGCCTGGAGTACCGGAACGACTGGAAACACCATATATTTT.

The sample holds many counts of this clonotype. This chain connects TRBV12-3 or TRBV12-4 to TRBJ2-7; D is unresolved. Trimming left V 3 bases short and J 5 bases short, with 8 bases between. The CDR3 covers 12 residues. CDR3 nucleotides: TGTGCCAGCAGTTTCCTTCGGGACGAGCAGTACTTC. It yields the protein CASSFLRDEQYF.

This clonotype showed up many times. The V gene is TRBV7-9, the J gene TRBJ2-2, with TRBD1 matching over 7 bases. Germline values: CDR1 SEHNR, CDR2 FQNEAQ (reference sequence). This CDR3 region has 17 residues. The V segment lost 1 base and the J segment 4 bases; nucleotides outside the gene matches: 9. The DNA for the CDR3 is TGTGCCAGCAGCTTAGTTGGGACAGTGAGCCCCACCGGGGAGCTGTTTTTT. Translation: CASSLVGTVSPTGELFF.

This clonotype is a singleton in its sample. The missing conserved phenylalanine or tryptophan at the end of this CDR3 makes a read error likely. This chain links TRBV7-2 with TRBJ2-7; no clear D gene. V lost 2 bases, J lost 0 bases, and 8 bases lay in between. The length of the CDR3 is 14 residues. Looked up from germline, CDR1 is SGHTA and CDR2 is FQGNSA. DNA for the CDR3: TGTGCCAGCAGCTTAATAGACACCTCCTACGAGCAGTACTCC. The encoded protein is CASSLIDTSYEQYS.